Listed below are T cell receptor beta chains from one sample, sequenced in a study of beta chain features in type 1 diabetes. Sequencing used immunoSEQ multiplex PCR; TCRdb keeps in-frame clones, though not all of them. Among just over 150,000 clones listed, roughly 10% were seen once. The source material was central memory CD4+ T cells from blood. These receptors came from a man between 18 and 29 years old in good health. Each CDR3 is given with its conserved first and last residue. D genes are given only for firm matches. Size values are once, few and many counts, or a class for expanded clones, and some rows have none.

TRBV2,TRBD2,few,TRBJ2-5,CASSEARLAGETQYF,TGTGCCAGCAGTGAAGCGCGGCTAGCGGGAGAGACCCAGTACTTC
TRBV13,TRBD2,.,TRBJ2-7,CASSTKGLAGYEQYF,TGTGCCAGCAGCACAAAGGGACTAGCGGGCTACGAGCAGTACTTC
TRBV4-3,.,.,TRBJ2-4,CASSLVGDIQYF,TGCGCCAGCAGCCTTGTCGGGGACATTCAGTACTTC
TRBV18,TRBD2,.,TRBJ2-5,CASSLAGGPGETQYF,TGTGCCAGCTCCCTAGCGGGAGGGCCCGGAGAGACCCAGTACTTC
TRBV9,.,few,TRBJ2-5,CASSDGPSQETQYF,TGTGCCAGCAGCGATGGGCCTTCACAAGAGACCCAGTACTTC
TRBV15,.,once,TRBJ1-4,CATSSRSEELFF,TGTGCCACCAGCTCCCGAAGCGAGGAACTGTTTTTT
TRBV4-3,.,.,TRBJ1-2,CASSQVERNVDGYTF,TGCGCCAGCAGCCAAGTGGAAAGGAACGTGGATGGCTACACCTTC
TRBV11-2,.,.,TRBJ2-4,CASSLSGTAKNIQYF,TGTGCCAGCAGCTTATCGGGGACAGCCAAAAACATTCAGTACTTC
TRBV21-1,.,.,TRBJ1-6,CASSPGRDQIGSPLHF,TGTGCCAGCAGCCCTGGCCGGGACCAGATCGGTTCACCCCTCCACTTT
TRBV7-9,.,.,TRBJ2-6,CASSIAGMGANVLTF,TGTGCCAGCAGCATCGCAGGGATGGGGGCCAACGTCCTGACTTTC
TRBV5-1,.,medium-sized,TRBJ1-1,CASSSGDTRPGAFF,TGCGCCAGCAGCAGCGGGGACACCCGACCTGGTGCTTTCTTT
TRBV7-9,TRBD1,.,TRBJ1-4,CASSLRTGGGKLFF,TGTGCCAGCAGCCTGCGGACAGGGGGAGGAAAACTGTTTTTT
TRBV29-1,.,few,TRBJ2-3,CSVGGLDGGTDTQYF,TGCAGCGTTGGGGGATTGGACGGCGGGACAGATACGCAGTATTTT
TRBV7-2,.,.,TRBJ2-1,CASTRTRDYNEQFF,TGTGCCAGCACCCGAACTCGGGACTACAATGAGCAGTTCTTC
TRBV6-5,.,.,TRBJ1-2,CASSYKGIGYTF,TGTGCCAGCAGTTATAAAGGGATTGGCTACACCTTC
TRBV5-1,.,few,TRBJ2-7,CASSSLPTGNTYEQYF,TGCGCCAGCAGCTCCCTCCCAACAGGGAACACATACGAGCAGTACTTC
TRBV29-1,.,few,TRBJ1-4,CSFKRREDEKLFF,TGCAGCTTCAAACGGCGGGAGGATGAAAAACTGTTTTTT
TRBV30,.,.,TRBJ2-7,CAWSVLGTSPYEQYF,TGTGCCTGGAGTGTATTAGGGACCTCTCCCTACGAGCAGTACTTC
TRBV30,.,few,TRBJ2-5,CAWSGGLQETQYF,TGTGCCTGGAGTGGGGGCCTACAAGAGACCCAGTACTTC
TRBV7-2,.,.,TRBJ2-3,CASSLRPPGGDTQYF,TGTGCCAGCAGCTTACGTCCCCCAGGTGGGGATACGCAGTATTTT
TRBV29-1,.,few,TRBJ1-4,CSGRTNEKLFF,TGCAGCGGGCGAACTAATGAAAAACTGTTTTTT
TRBV7-6,.,few,TRBJ1-1,CASSTQLNTEAFF,TGTGCCTCTTCCACACAGTTGAACACTGAAGCTTTCTTT
TRBV7-9,.,few,TRBJ1-3,CASSLDTAGNTIYF,TGTGCCAGCAGCTTAGATACAGCTGGAAACACCATATATTTT
TRBV28,.,.,TRBJ1-2,CASSLTGSGMYGYTF,TGTGCCAGCAGCTTGACGGGCTCGGGGATGTATGGCTACACCTTC
TRBV10-3,.,few,TRBJ2-2,CAISGRGPGELFF,TGTGCCATCAGTGGGCGGGGGCCCGGGGAGCTGTTTTTT
TRBV6-5,.,few,TRBJ1-2,CASSYSARDYGYTF,TGTGCCAGCAGTTACTCGGCCCGAGACTATGGCTACACCTTC
TRBV28,.,few,TRBJ2-3,CASSAGTDTQYF,TGTGCCAGCAGTGCCGGCACAGATACGCAGTATTTT
TRBV7-7,TRBD2,.,TRBJ2-3,CASSLGSGAVDTQYF,TGTGCTAGCAGCTTAGGTAGCGGGGCTGTAGATACGCAGTATTTT
TRBV11-2,.,few,TRBJ2-3,CASSLERHADTQYF,TGTGCCAGCAGCTTAGAGAGACATGCAGATACGCAGTATTTT
TRBV5-1,.,.,TRBJ2-5,CASSLTPGQETQYF,TGCGCCAGCAGCTTGACCCCAGGCCAAGAGACCCAGTACTTC
TRBV9,.,.,TRBJ2-5,CASSRMGLSQETQYF,TGTGCCAGCAGCAGAATGGGGCTCTCCCAAGAGACCCAGTACTTC
TRBV2,TRBD2,few,TRBJ2-1,CASREGLGSYNEQFF,TGTGCCAGCAGGGAAGGACTAGGGTCCTACAATGAGCAGTTCTTC
TRBV27,.,few,TRBJ1-5,CASSLEGRHHLLGQPQHF,TGTGCCAGCAGTTTAGAGGGCAGGCACCACCTGTTAGGACAGCCCCAGCATTTT
TRBV30,TRBD1,few,TRBJ2-7,CAWSGGPGGRNEQYF,TGTGCCTGGAGTGGAGGCCCAGGGGGAAGAAACGAGCAGTACTTC
TRBV5-1,.,few,TRBJ2-7,CASSLARGEYEQYF,TGCGCCAGCAGCTTGGCCAGGGGAGAATACGAGCAGTACTTC
TRBV7-3,.,few,TRBJ2-7,CASSPRDSSYEQYF,TGTGCCAGCAGCCCCCGTGACAGCTCCTACGAGCAGTACTTC
TRBV11-2,.,few,TRBJ2-5,CASSFGGKGETQYF,TGTGCCAGCAGCTTCGGGGGAAAAGGAGAGACCCAGTACTTC
TRBV7-2,TRBD1,.,TRBJ1-1,CASSPPPGTAMGHTEAFF,TGTGCCAGCAGCCCCCCGCCGGGGACAGCGATGGGCCACACTGAAGCTTTCTTT
TRBV4-1,.,.,TRBJ2-5,CASSQDRQGRVETQYF,TGCGCCAGCAGCCAAGATCGGCAGGGGAGGGTGGAGACCCAGTACTTC
TRBV29-1,.,.,TRBJ1-2,CSALSPSGGYTF,TGCAGCGCCCTAAGTCCGAGCGGGGGCTACACCTTC
TRBV15,.,.,TRBJ1-2,CATSKAHSGARGGYTF,TGTGCCACCAGCAAGGCTCACAGTGGAGCGAGAGGTGGCTACACCTTC
TRBV13,TRBD2,many,TRBJ2-3,CASSWGTSGVINTQYF,TGTGCCAGCAGCTGGGGGACTAGCGGAGTAATCAATACGCAGTATTTT
TRBV15,.,few,TRBJ1-1,CATSAQGGAFF,TGTGCCACCAGCGCACAGGGCGGAGCTTTCTTT
TRBV7-8,TRBD1,few,TRBJ2-1,CASSLTGALGTGQFF,TGTGCCAGCAGCTTGACAGGGGCGCTGGGAACCGGGCAGTTCTTC
TRBV11-2,.,.,TRBJ2-1,CASSSPGLSSYNEQFF,TGTGCCAGCAGCTCCCCAGGGCTTAGCTCCTACAATGAGCAGTTCTTC
TRBV4-3,TRBD2,few,TRBJ2-7,CASSQGSSGRVYEQYF,TGCGCCAGCAGCCAAGGCTCTAGCGGGAGGGTCTACGAGCAGTACTTC
TRBV28,.,.,TRBJ2-7,CASSLEGKALHEQYF,TGTGCCAGCAGTTTGGAAGGGAAAGCCCTGCACGAGCAGTACTTC
TRBV2,TRBD2,few,TRBJ2-3,CASREERGGQTDTQYF,TGTGCCAGCAGGGAAGAGCGGGGGGGCCAGACAGATACGCAGTATTTT
TRBV19,.,few,TRBJ1-2,CASSGSYGYTF,TGTGCCAGTAGTGGCAGCTATGGCTACACCTTC
TRBV29-1,.,.,TRBJ2-3,CSVESRLGTDTQYF,TGCAGCGTTGAAAGCAGGTTAGGCACAGATACGCAGTATTTT
TRBV19,.,.,TRBJ2-4,CASSVYREAKNIQYF,TGTGCCAGTAGTGTTTACAGGGAAGCCAAAAACATTCAGTACTTC
TRBV18,TRBD2,few,TRBJ2-7,CASSPGLADYEQYF,TGTGCCAGCTCACCGGGACTAGCGGACTACGAGCAGTACTTC